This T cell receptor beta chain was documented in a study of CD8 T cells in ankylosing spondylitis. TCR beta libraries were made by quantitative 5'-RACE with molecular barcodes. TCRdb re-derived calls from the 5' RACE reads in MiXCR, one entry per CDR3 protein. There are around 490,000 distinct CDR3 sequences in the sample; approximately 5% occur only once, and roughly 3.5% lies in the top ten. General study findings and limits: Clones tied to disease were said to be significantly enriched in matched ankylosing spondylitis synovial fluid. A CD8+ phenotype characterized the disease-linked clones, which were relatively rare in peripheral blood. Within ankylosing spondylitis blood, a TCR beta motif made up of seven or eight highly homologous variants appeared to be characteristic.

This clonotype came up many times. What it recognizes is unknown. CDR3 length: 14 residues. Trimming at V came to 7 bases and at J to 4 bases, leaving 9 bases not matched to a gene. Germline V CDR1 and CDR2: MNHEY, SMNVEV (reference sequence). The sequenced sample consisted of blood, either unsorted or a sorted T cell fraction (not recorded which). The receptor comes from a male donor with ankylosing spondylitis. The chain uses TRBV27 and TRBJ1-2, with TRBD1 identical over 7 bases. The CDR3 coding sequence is TGTGCCAGCACCTTGACAGGGTTGTTCTATGGCTACACCTTC. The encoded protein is CASTLTGLFYGYTF.